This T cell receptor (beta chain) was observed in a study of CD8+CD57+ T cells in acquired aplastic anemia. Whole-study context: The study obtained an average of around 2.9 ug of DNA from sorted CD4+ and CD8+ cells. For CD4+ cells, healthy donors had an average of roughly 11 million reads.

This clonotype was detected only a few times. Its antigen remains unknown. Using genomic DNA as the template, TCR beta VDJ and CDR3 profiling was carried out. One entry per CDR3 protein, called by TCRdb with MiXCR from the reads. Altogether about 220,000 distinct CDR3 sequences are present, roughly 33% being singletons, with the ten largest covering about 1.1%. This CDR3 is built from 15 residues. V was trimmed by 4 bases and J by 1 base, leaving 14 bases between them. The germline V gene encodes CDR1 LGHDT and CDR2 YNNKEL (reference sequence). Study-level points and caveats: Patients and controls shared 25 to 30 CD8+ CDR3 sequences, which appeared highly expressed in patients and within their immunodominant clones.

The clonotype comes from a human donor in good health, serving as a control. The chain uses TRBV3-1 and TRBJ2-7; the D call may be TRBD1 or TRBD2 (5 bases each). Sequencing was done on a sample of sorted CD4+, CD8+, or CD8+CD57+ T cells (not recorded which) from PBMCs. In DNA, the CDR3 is TGTGCCAGCAGCCCCGGGGACCCGCCGTCCTACGAGCAGTACTTC. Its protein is CASSPGDPPSYEQYF.